Shown below are 9 T cell receptor beta chains from a single sample sequenced in a study of blood T cells in healthy people across ages. Sample-barcoded 5' priming and a J-beta primer mix drove a second PCR of roughly 7 to 11 cycles. Each CDR3 protein is one row after TCRdb ran MiXCR on the 5' RACE reads. Of about 670,000 distinct CDR3 sequences listed, roughly half are singletons. Sequences were obtained from blood. The receptors derive from a woman aged 80 or over in good health.

This chain connects TRBV6-5 to TRBJ2-6; D unclear. From germline, CDR1 is MNHEY and CDR2 SVGAGI. Trimming removed 6 bases from V and 2 bases from J, with 11 bases in between. The CDR3 loop spans 15 amino acids. This CDR3 reads CASSLRVAGANVLTF. The CDR3 DNA is TGTGCCAGCAGCCTCCGGGTAGCTGGGGCCAACGTCCTGACTTTC.

This clonotype was found many times. The chain carries TRBV9 and TRBJ2-7; 8 bases are a match to TRBD2. Germline V gene sequence: CDR1 SGDLS, CDR2 YYNGEE. This CDR3 has 15 amino acids. J was trimmed by 2 bases and V by 3 bases; bases with no gene match: 7. The CDR3 DNA reads as TGTGCCAGCAGCGCCTCGGGAGGGCCCGCCTACGAGCAGTACTTC. Protein sequence: CASSASGGPAYEQYF.

A word on this clonotype: One base away lies a much larger clone, so this may be a sequencing read error. J is TRBJ2-3 and V is TRBV5-1; D might be TRBD2 (6 bases). Germline V lookup: CDR1 SGHRS, CDR2 YFSETQ. This CDR3 has 16 amino acids. The CDR3 coding sequence is TGCGCCAGCAGCTGGGGTGTGGCGGAACTAGCAGATGCGCAGTATTTT. Its translation is CASSWGVAELADAQYF.

This clonotype was seen at least ten times. The chain combines TRBV7-6 with TRBJ2-3; 7 nucleotides align to TRBD2. With V trimmed by 4 bases and J by 2 bases, 6 bases remained unmatched. Germline lookup yields CDR1 SGHVS and CDR2 FNYEAQ. This CDR3 spans 15 amino acids. CDR3 sequence reads: CASSSGGRHTDTQYF. In DNA form, the CDR3 reads TGTGCCAGCAGCTCGGGGGGTCGCCACACAGATACGCAGTATTTT.

This clonotype was observed a handful of times. The chain employs TRBV5-1 and TRBJ1-3; tentatively, D is TRBD1 (5 bases). Trimming cost V 2 bases and J 3 bases, with 6 bases left between them. Germline V gene lookup returns CDR1 SGHRS and CDR2 YFSETQ. The CDR3 is made up of 13 amino acids. This CDR3 is CASSFGGGNTIYF. The CDR3 DNA reads TGCGCCAGCAGCTTCGGGGGTGGAAACACCATATATTTT.

This clonotype was observed a single time. V is TRBV4-1 and J is TRBJ2-1; D unclear. The CDR3 runs to 16 residues. The V and J ends lost 4 bases and 7 bases respectively, with 20 bases between them. The germline CDR1 and CDR2 sequences are MGHRA and YSYEKL. DNA for the CDR3: TGCGCCAGCAGCCTCCGGAACAGTATCGGCCAGAATGAGCAGTTCTTC. Translation gives CASSLRNSIGQNEQFF.

In the case of this clonotype: Compared with germline, one end of the junction differs, possibly owing to a read error. This chain links TRBV20-1 with TRBJ2-3; D is uncertain. Germline V gene data show CDR1 as DFQATT and CDR2 as SNEGSKA (reference sequence). This CDR3 region has 13 residues. DNA for the CDR3: TGCGGTGCTAGTCCTTTAGGCAGGGATACGCAGTATTTT. Translation: CGASPLGRDTQYF.

The chain employs TRBV20-1 and TRBJ1-1; D may be TRBD1 (6 bases). V lost 5 bases and J 4 bases, leaving 17 bases between the germline ends. Germline V gives CDR1 DFQATT, CDR2 SNEGSKA (reference sequence). This CDR3 region has 14 residues. DNA for the CDR3: TGCAGTGCTCCAGGGGCGTTTAGGGGCACTGAAGCTTTCTTT. Residues: CSAPGAFRGTEAFF.

The rearrangement uses TRBV12-3 or TRBV12-4 and TRBJ1-1, with D uncertain. The V gene lost 6 bases and the J gene lost 7 bases, with 15 bases spanning the gap. The CDR3 is 13 residues long. As DNA, the CDR3 is TGTGCCAGCAGGTTTGCTGAACATAGTGAAGCTTTCTTT. This translates into CASRFAEHSEAFF.